This T cell receptor beta chain emerged from a study of cytomegalovirus exposure and HLA in healthy donors. This clone occurred a few times. Its antigen is unidentified. The study's findings and limits: Accurate HLA-A and HLA-B prediction from TCR beta sequences was reported for most subjects. What a later analysis showed was that several of the most significant clusters appeared linked to common viral pathogens.

Vbeta (60) and Jbeta (13) primers were used in the PCR. Study processing details: Roughly 10 million shared chains were among 80 million or so unique TCR beta chains counted in a later analysis. The protocol was immunoSEQ multiplex PCR, while the TCRdb copy is restricted to in-frame clones and leaves out a portion. That table gives V, J and clone size, and the DNA gave D and trimming. The sample carries about 54,000 clones, 75% to 80% recorded once. Germline V gene lookup returns CDR1 SGDLS and CDR2 YYNGEE. V lost 0 bases and J lost 0, with 3 bases in between. The CDR3 runs 13 residues. This TCR was sampled from a female donor in good health and CMV-seronegative. The sample comprised PBMCs. The gene calls are TRBV9 and TRBJ1-1; D unclear. The CDR3 is CASSVDMNTEAFF. The CDR3 DNA follows: TGTGCCAGCAGCGTAGACATGAACACTGAAGCTTTCTTT.